This T cell receptor beta chain emerged from a study of shared clonotypes between healthy human individuals. Overall study: Sampling drew on donors who were a couple of women and a few men aged 18 to 49.

Per sorted-subset replicate PCR, input was approximately 180 ng DNA, representing about 29,000 T cell genomes. Here immunoSEQ multiplex PCR was the method, and the copy in TCRdb shows in-frame clones only, minus some. The sample has around 2.5 million clones, over 85% seen once. This CDR3 has 13 residues. Trimming cost V 4 bases and J 0 bases, with 4 bases left between them. CDR1 SGHTA and CDR2 FQGNSA come from the germline V gene. In the case of this clone: Different DNA sequences within this sample yield the same CDR3.

The source is a man between 18 and 35 years old in good health. Some clones in this sample may be carry-over from other donors' samples. The chain is built from TRBV7-2 and TRBJ2-1; D unclear. Sequenced input: naive CD4+ T cells from PBMCs. Subset in this sample: CD45RA+ positively selected. The CDR3 DNA is TGTGCCAGCAGCTCAGACTCCTACAATGAGCAGTTCTTC. Its translation: CASSSDSYNEQFF.